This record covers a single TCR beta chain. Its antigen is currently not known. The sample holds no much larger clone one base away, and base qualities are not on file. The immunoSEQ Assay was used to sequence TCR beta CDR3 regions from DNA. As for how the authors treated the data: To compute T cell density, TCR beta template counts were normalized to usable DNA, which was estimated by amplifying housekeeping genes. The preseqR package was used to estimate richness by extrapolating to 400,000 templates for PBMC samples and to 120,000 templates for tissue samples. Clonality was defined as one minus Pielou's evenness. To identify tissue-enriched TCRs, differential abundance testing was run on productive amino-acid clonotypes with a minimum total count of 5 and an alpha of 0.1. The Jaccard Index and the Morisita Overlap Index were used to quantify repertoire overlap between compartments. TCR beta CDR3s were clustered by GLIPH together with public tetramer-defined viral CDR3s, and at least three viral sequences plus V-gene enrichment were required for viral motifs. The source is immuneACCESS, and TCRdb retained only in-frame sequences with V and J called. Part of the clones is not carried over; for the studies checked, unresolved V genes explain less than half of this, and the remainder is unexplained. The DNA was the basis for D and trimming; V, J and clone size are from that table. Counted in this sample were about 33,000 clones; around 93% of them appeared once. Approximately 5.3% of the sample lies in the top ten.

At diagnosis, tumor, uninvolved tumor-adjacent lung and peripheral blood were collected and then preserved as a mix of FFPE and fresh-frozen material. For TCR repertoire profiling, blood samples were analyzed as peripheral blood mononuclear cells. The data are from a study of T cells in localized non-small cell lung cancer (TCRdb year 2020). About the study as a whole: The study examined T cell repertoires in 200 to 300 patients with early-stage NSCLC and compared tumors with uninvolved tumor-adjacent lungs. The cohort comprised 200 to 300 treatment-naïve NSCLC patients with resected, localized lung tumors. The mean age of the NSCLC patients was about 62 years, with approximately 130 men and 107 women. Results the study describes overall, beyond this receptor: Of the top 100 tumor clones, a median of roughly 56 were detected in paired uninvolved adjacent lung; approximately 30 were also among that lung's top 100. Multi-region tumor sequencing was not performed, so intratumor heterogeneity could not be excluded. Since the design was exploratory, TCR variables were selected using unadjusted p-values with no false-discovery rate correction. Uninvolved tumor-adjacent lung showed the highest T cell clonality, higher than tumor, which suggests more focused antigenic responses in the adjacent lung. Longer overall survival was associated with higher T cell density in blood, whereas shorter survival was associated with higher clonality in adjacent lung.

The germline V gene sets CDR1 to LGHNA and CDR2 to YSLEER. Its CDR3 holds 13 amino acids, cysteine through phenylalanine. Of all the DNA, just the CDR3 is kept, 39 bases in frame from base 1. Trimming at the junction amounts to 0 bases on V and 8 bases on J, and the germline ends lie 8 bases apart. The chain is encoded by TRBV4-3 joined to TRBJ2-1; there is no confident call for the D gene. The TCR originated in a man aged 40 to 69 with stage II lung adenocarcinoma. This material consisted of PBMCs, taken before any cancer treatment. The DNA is TGCGCCAGCAGCCAAGACTTGTGGGATGAGCAGTTCTTC. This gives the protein CASSQDLWDEQFF.